Sequencing of this TCR beta chain was carried out in a study of Graves' ophthalmopathy and Graves' hyperthyroidism. Amplification of TCR beta CDR3 regions used RNA transcripts. The library came from an HTBI-primed first-round RT-PCR and a second-round multiplex PCR. TCRdb re-analysed the multiplex PCR reads in MiXCR, keeping a single row per CDR3 protein. The sample carries 600,000 to 650,000 distinct CDR3 sequences, about a fifth recorded once. The CDR3 has 15 residues. CDR1 and CDR2 (germline): MNHEY, SVGAGI. V lost 4 bases to trimming and J lost 6 bases, with 18 bases between them. Newly diagnosed, the hyperthyroidism patients had under 2 months' duration and were aged 18 to 65. Clinical symptoms, serum thyroxine, TRAb, thyroid ultrasound and orbital computed tomography were relied on for diagnosis. Out of about 10 ml of fresh peripheral blood, PBMCs were obtained.

The chain has TRBV6-5 and TRBJ1-2; D possibly corresponds to TRBD1 (5 bases). The source material was peripheral blood. This TCR was recovered from a woman aged 18 to 35 with stable Graves' hyperthyroidism. Some clones in this sample may be carry-over from other donors' samples. CDR3 sequence: CASSWDESKAHGYTF. In DNA form, the CDR3 reads TGTGCCAGCAGTTGGGACGAATCCAAGGCCCATGGCTACACCTTC.